What follows is one T cell receptor (beta chain) and its context. RNA transcripts provided the template for amplifying TCR beta CDR3 regions. After a first-round RT-PCR with HTBI primers, a second-round multiplex PCR was run. TCRdb called the multiplex PCR reads again in MiXCR, with one record for every CDR3 protein. The table has 650,000 to 900,000 distinct CDR3 sequences, 40% seen once. The germline CDR1 and CDR2 sequences are LNHDA and SQIVND (reference sequence). This CDR3 spans 14 amino acids. With 4 bases clipped from V and 7 bases from J, the junction kept 6 bases outside the gene matches. This specimen comes from a study of Graves' ophthalmopathy and Graves' hyperthyroidism. Turning to the study itself: Pretreatment peripheral blood was obtained at initial diagnosis.

Having ophthalmopathy, the donors showed moderate-to-severe activity, CAS ≥3 and NOSPECS ≥4, with disease lasting under 3 months. None of the included patients had other autoimmune diseases, uncontrolled infections, pregnancy or lactation, as these led to exclusion. The chain combines TRBV19 with TRBJ1-5; TRBD1 matches 8 bases. The receptor was isolated from an adult man with Graves' ophthalmopathy. The sequenced material came from peripheral blood. CDR3 bases: TGTGCCAGTAGTACCGGACAGGGCAGCCAGCCCCAGCATTTT. Protein: CASSTGQGSQPQHF.